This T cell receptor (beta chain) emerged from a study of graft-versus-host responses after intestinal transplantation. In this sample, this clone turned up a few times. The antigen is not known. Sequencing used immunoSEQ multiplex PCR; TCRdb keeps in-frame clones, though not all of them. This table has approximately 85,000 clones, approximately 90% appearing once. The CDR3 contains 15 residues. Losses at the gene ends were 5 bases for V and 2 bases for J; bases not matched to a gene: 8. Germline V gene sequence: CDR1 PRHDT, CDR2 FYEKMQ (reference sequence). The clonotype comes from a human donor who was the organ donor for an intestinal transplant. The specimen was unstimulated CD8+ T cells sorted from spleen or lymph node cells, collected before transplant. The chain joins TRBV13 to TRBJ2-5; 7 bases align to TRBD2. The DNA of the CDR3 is TGTGCCAGCAGCCCGGAGCGGGAACCGCAAGAGACCCAGTACTTC. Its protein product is CASSPEREPQETQYF. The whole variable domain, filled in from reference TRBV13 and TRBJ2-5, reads AAGVIQSPRHLIKEKRETATLKCYPIPRHDTVYWYQQGPGQDPQFLISFYEKMQSDKGSIPDRFSAQQFSDYHSELNMSSLELGDSALYFCASSPEREPQETQYFGPGTRLLVL.